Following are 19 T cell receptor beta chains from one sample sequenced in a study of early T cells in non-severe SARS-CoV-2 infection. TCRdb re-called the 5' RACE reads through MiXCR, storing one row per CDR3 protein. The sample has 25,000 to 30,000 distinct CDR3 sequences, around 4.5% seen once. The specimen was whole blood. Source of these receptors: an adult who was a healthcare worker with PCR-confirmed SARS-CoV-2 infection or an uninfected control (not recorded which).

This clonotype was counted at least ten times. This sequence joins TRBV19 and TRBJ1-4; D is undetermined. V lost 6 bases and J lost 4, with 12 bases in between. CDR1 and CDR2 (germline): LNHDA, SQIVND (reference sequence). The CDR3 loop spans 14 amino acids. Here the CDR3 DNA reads TGTGCCAGTAGCGATCATGGGTATAATGAAAAACTGTTTTTT. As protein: CASSDHGYNEKLFF.

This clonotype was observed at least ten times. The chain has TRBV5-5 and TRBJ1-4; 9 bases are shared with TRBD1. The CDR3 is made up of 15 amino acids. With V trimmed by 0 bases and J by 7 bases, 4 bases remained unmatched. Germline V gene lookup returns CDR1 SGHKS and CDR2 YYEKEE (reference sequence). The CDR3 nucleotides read TGTGCCAGCAGCTTGGCCGGGACAGGGAGTGAAAAACTGTTTTTT. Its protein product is CASSLAGTGSEKLFF.

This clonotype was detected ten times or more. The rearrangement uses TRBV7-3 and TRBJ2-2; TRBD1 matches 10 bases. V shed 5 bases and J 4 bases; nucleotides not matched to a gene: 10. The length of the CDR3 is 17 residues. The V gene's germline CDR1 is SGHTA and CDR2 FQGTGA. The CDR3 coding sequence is TGTGCCAGCAGCCCAACCGGGACAGGGGTGGGCACCGGGGAGCTGTTTTTT. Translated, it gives CASSPTGTGVGTGELFF.

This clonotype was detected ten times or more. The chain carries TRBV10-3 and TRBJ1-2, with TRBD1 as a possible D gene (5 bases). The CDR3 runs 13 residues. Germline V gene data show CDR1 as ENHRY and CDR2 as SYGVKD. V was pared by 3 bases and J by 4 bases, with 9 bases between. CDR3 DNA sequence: TGTGCCATCAGTGATCAGGGCCCCTATGGCTACACCTTC. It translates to CAISDQGPYGYTF.

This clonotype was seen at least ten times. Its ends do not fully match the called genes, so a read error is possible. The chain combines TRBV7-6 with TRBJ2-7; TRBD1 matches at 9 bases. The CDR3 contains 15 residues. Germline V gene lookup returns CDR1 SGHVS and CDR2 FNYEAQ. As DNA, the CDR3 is TGTGCCAGCAGCCTAGCCGGGACAGGGTTCTACGAGCAGTACTTC. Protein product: CASSLAGTGFYEQYF.

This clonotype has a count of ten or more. The CDR3 DNA sequence: TGCAGCGTAGCTAGGAGTACCGGGGAGCTGTTTTTT. As protein: CSVARSTGELFF. This chain links TRBV29-1 with TRBJ2-2, with D uncertain. Germline lookup yields CDR1 SQVTM and CDR2 ANQGSEA. This CDR3 has 12 amino acids. Trimming cost V 6 bases and J 5 bases, with 10 bases left between them.

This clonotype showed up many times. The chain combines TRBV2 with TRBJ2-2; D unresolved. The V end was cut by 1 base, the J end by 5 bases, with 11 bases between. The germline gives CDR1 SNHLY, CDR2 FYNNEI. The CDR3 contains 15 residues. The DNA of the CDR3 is TGTGCCAGCAGTGAAGGGCGGAGAAGAACCGGGGAGCTGTTTTTT. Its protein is CASSEGRRRTGELFF.

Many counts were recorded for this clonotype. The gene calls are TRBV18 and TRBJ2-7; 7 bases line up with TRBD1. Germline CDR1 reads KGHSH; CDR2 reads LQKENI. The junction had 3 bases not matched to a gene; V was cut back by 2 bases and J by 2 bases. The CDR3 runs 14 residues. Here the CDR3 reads CASSPGQGAYEQYF. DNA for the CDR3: TGTGCCAGCTCACCAGGGCAGGGGGCCTACGAGCAGTACTTC. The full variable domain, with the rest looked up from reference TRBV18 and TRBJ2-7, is NAGVMQNPRHLVRRRGQEARLRCSPMKGHSHVYWYRQLPEEGLKFMVYLQKENIIDESGMPKERFSAEFPKEGPSILRIQQVVRGDSAAYFCASSPGQGAYEQYFGPGTRLTVT.

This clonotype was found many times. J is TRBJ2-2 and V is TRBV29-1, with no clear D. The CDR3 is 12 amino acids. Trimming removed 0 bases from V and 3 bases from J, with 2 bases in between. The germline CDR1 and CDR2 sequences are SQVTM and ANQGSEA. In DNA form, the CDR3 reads TGCAGCGTTGAAGAGGACACCGGGGAGCTGTTTTTT. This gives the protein CSVEEDTGELFF.

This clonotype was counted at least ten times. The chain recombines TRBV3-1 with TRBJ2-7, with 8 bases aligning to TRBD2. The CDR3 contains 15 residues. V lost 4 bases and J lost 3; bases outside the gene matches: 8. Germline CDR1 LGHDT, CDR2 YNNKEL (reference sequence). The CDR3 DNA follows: TGTGCCAGCAGCCCAGCTCCCGGGACTAGCTACGAGCAGTACTTC. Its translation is CASSPAPGTSYEQYF.

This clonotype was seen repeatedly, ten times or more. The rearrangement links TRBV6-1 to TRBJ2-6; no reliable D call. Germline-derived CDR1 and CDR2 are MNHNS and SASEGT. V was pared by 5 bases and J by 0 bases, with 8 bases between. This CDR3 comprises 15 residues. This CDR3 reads CASSHESSGANVLTF. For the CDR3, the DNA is TGTGCCAGCAGTCACGAAAGCTCTGGGGCCAACGTCCTGACTTTC.

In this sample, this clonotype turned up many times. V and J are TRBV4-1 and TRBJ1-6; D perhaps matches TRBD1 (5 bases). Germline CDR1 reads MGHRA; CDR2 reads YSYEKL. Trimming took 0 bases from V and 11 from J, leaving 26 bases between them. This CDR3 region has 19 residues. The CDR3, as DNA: TGCGCCAGCAGCCAAGATGGGGCCGAGATCACGTTCGTAGCCCCACCCCTCCACTTT. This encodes CASSQDGAEITFVAPPLHF.

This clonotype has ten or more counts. The CDR3 nucleotides read TGTGCCAGTAGTATAGAAGGAGGGGGACTAGCGGGATACAATGAGCAGTTCTTC. Amino acid sequence: CASSIEGGGLAGYNEQFF. The chain links TRBV19 to TRBJ2-1; 13 nucleotides agree with TRBD2. Per the germline V gene, CDR1 is LNHDA and CDR2 is SQIVND (reference sequence). Germline trimming cut 0 bases from V and 4 bases from J; bases unmatched to any gene: 6. CDR3 size: 18 residues.

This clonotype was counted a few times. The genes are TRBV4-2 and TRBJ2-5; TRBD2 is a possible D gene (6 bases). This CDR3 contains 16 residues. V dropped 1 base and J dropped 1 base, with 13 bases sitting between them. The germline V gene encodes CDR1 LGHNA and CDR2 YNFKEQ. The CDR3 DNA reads TGTGCCAGCAGCCAAGTTTTAGCGGAAATCCAAGAGACCCAGTACTTC. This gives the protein CASSQVLAEIQETQYF.

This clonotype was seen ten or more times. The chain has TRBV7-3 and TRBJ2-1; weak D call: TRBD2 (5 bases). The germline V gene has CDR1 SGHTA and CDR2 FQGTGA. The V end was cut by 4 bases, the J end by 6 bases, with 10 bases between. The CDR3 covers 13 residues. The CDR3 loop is CASSSTRVNEQFF. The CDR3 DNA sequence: TGTGCCAGCAGCTCAACTAGGGTCAATGAGCAGTTCTTC.

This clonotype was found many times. CDR3 DNA sequence: TGTGCCAGCAGCCTTACTCTAGCGAGCTCCTACAATGAGCAGTTCTTC. This encodes CASSLTLASSYNEQFF. This chain connects TRBV7-2 to TRBJ2-1, with D maybe TRBD2 (6 bases). Per germline, CDR1 SGHTA and CDR2 FQGNSA. Trimming shortened V by 5 bases and J by 0 bases, and 14 bases separated the two germline ends. This CDR3 is built from 16 residues. The full variable domain, in which reference TRBV7-2 and TRBJ2-1 provide the parts outside the CDR3, is GAGVSQSPSNKVTEKGKDVELRCDPISGHTALYWYRQSLGQGLEFLIYFQGNSAPDKSGLPSDRFSAERTGGSVSTLTIQRTQQEDSAVYLCASSLTLASSYNEQFFGPGTRLTVL.

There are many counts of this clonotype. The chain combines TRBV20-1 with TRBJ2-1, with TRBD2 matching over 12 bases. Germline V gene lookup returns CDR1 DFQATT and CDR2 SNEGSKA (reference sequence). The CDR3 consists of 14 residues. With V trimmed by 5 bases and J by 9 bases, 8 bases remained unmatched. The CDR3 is CSADSSGRAGEQFF. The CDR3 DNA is TGCAGTGCTGACTCTAGCGGGAGGGCCGGTGAGCAGTTCTTC.

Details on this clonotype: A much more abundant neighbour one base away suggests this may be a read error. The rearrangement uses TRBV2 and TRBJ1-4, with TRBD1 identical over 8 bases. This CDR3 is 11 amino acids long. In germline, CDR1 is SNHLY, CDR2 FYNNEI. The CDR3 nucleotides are TGTGCCGGCAGCGAGGACAGGGTAGTGGTTTTT. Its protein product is CAGSEDRVVVF. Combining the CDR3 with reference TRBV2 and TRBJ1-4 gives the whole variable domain EPEVTQTPSHQVTQMGQEVILRCVPISNHLYFYWYRQILGQKVEFLVSFYNNEISEKSEIFDDQFSVERPDGSNFTLKIRSTKLEDSAMYFCAGSEDRVVVFGSGTQLSVL.

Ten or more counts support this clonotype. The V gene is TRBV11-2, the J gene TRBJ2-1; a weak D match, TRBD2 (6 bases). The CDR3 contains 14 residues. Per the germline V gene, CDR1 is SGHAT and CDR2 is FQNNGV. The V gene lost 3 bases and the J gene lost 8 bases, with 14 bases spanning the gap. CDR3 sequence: CASSLGTSLDEQFF. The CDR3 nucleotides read TGTGCCAGCAGCTTGGGTACTAGCTTGGATGAGCAGTTCTTC.